The sequence of this T cell receptor beta chain was determined in a study of T-cell memory formation after mild COVID-19 (dated by TCRdb to about 2021). Describing the broader study: TCR sequence clusters from the two donors were largely donor specific. Two young, previously healthy adult volunteers made up the cohort, one male and one female. Longitudinal TCRalpha and TCRbeta repertoire sequencing tracked T-cell clones expanding and contracting after mild COVID-19 in a couple of donors. Broader findings and caveats from the paper: SARS-CoV-2 specificity of the second-wave clones peaking on day 37 was not confirmed. Some responding clones were detected in pre-infection memory, which suggested that pre-existing cross-reactive memory T cells had joined the SARS-CoV-2 response. From day 15 to 85, contracting clones showed balanced CD4/CD8 phenotypes, whereas a second wave of clones that expanded from day 15 to 37 leaned towards CD4+. The study included only a couple of mild cases, and larger cohorts that include severe cases with pre-infection samples were judged to be necessary. Contracting CD4+ clones were found mainly in CM and EM memory subsets, while CD8+ clones were enriched in EMRA.

CDR1 and CDR2, looked up from the germline V gene, are SNHLY and FYNNEI. Germline trimming amounts to 7 bases on V and 5 bases on J, with 12 as the count of junction bases outside the gene matches. CDR3 length: 15 amino acids, cysteine to phenylalanine. Only the CDR3 region is kept as DNA, spanning 45 bases read in frame from base 1. As concerns this clonotype: There is no known antigen for this receptor. Base quality data are lacking; no much larger clone is found one base away.

Ficoll-Paque density gradient centrifugation was the method used to isolate PBMCs. The reads were generated on an Illumina NovaSeq 6000. Using 5'RACE with constant-segment primers, TCRalpha and TCRbeta cDNA libraries were constructed, with sample barcodes and unique molecular identifiers added in the process. Trizol reagent was used to extract RNA from every sample. Amplification of the libraries took two PCR steps, and the second step added a second sample barcode plus Illumina TruSeq adapters. Sequencing of libraries was performed on an Illumina NovaSeq with 2 x 150 bp paired-end reads. The original pipeline was this. Reads were demultiplexed and collapsed into UMI-guided consensus sequences with migec v1.2.7. Using mixcr v2.1.11, UMI consensuses were aligned to TRA and TRB V and J templates and then assembled into clonotypes. A clonotype was counted as expanded or contracted only if both edgeR and NoisET called the change significant, with noise models trained on biological replicates. For edgeR calls, the thresholds were a false discovery rate-adjusted p below 0.01 and a log2 fold-change of 1. As an exploratory analysis of dynamics, max-normalized trajectories of the 1000 most abundant clonotypes were examined by PCA with hierarchical clustering. Separately sequenced CD4+ and CD8+ repertoires were used to assign the CD4 or CD8 phenotype of responding clones. The raw public data were reprocessed by TCRdb itself: fastp quality trimming at Q25, MiXCR clonotype calling, in-frame beta chains only. Each entry merges the rows of one CDR3 protein and shows their most common DNA and genes. TCRdb, not the original authors, processed these V and J calls. A total of over 150,000 distinct CDR3 sequences appear in this sample, around 21% of them only once. More than 20% of the sample rests with the top ten.

The sequencing input was PBMCs or a T cell subset sorted from them (not recorded which). The clonotype comes from an adult woman who had mild COVID-19 (a few samples of this study predate the infection). The sample titles of this study are shuffled in the database, so cell type and time point are left out; the donor was told from shared clones. Recombination joined TRBV2 with TRBJ2-7; TRBD1 agrees with 9 junctional bases. The CDR3 is CASIEGTGNFDEQYF. The DNA sequence follows: TGTGCCAGCATAGAAGGGACAGGGAATTTCGACGAGCAGTACTTC.